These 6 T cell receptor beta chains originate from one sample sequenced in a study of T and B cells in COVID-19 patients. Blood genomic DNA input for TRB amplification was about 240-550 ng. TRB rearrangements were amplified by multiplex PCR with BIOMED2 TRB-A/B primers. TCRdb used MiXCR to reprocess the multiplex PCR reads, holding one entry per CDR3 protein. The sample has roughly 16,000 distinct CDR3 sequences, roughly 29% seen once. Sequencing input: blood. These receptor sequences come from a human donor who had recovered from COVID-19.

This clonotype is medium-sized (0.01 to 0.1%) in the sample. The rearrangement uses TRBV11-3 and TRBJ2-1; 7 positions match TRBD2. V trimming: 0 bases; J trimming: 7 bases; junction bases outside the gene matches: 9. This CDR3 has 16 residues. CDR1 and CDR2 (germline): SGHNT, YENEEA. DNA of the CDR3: TGTGCCAGCAGCTTAGAGGGTGGGACCGGGGGGAATGAGCAGTTCTTC. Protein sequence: CASSLEGGTGGNEQFF.

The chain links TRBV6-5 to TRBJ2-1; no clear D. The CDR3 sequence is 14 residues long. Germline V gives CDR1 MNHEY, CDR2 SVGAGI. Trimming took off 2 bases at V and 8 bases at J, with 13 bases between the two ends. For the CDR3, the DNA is TGTGCCAGCAGTTACGACCTCCCTCCCTATGAGCAGTTCTTC. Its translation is CASSYDLPPYEQFF.

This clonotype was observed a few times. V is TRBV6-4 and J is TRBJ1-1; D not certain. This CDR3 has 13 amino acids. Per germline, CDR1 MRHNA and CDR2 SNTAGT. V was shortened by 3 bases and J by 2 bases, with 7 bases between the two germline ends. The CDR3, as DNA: TGTGCCAGCAGTGAAGGCACAAACACTGAAGCTTTCTTT. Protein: CASSEGTNTEAFF.

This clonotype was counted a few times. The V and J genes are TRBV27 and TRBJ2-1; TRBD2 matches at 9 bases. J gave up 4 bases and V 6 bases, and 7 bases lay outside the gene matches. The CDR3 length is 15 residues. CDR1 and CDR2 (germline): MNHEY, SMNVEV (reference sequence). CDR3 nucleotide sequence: TGTGCCAGCAGACTCTCTAGCGGGGTGTACAATGAGCAGTTCTTC. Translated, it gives CASRLSSGVYNEQFF.

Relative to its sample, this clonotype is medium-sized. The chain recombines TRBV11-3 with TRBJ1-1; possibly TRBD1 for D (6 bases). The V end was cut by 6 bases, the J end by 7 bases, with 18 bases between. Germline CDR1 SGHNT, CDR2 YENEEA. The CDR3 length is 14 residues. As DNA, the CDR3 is TGTGCCAGCAGACCCGGGGGGGCTAGGAATGAAGCTTTCTTT. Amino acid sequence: CASRPGGARNEAFF.

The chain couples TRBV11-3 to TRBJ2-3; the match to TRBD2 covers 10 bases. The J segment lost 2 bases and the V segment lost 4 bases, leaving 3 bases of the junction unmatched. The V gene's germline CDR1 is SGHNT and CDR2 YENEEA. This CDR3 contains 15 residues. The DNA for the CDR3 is TGTGCCAGCAGCTATAGCGGGGGGAACACAGATACGCAGTATTTT. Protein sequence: CASSYSGGNTDTQYF.